This entry is about one TCR beta chain. Assay: immunoSEQ multiplex PCR; the TCRdb copy retains only in-frame clones and omits some. This sample has some 70,000 clones; roughly 90% occur once, and the top ten carry 4.6%. This sample stems from a study of technical replicates of blood from several donors. The origin of this receptor is a human donor in good health. Some clones in this sample may be carry-over from other donors' samples. The specimen sequenced was PBMCs.

The CDR3 region has the DNA TGCGCCAGCAGCTGGACAGAGAGGCCCTACGAGCAGTACTTC. Its translation: CASSWTERPYEQYF. The V call is TRBV5-1, the J call TRBJ2-7, with TRBD1 as a possible D gene (6 bases). V was trimmed by 3 bases and J by 2 bases, leaving 12 bases between them. The germline CDR1 and CDR2 sequences are SGHRS and YFSETQ. The CDR3 has 14 amino acids.